A single sample gave rise to the 3 T cell receptor beta chains below, sequenced in a study of blood T cell repertoires in COVID-19. The table came from immunoSEQ multiplex PCR; TCRdb's copy has only in-frame clones and leaves some out. The data hold over 75,000 clones, with roughly 90% observed a single time. Material for sequencing was peripheral blood. The receptors come from a human donor with active COVID-19. The donor label of this sample is uncertain.

The genes are TRBV7-8 and TRBJ1-4; D gene ambiguous. Germline CDR1 reads SGHVS; CDR2 reads FQNEAQ. The V end lost 5 bases, the J end lost 8 bases, and 21 bases lay between the germline ends. CDR3 length equals 16 residues. The CDR3 is CASSLLPRGLGEKLFF. CDR3 DNA: TGTGCCAGCAGCCTCCTCCCTCGGGGTCTTGGAGAAAAACTGTTTTTT.

As for this clone: Distinct nucleotide sequences in the sample also encode this CDR3. The chain joins TRBV7-9 to TRBJ1-1, with D perhaps matching TRBD1 (6 bases). Germline-derived CDR1 and CDR2 are SEHNR and FQNEAQ (reference sequence). This CDR3 is 15 amino acids long. With 1 base removed from V and 6 bases from J, the gap between germline ends came to 15 bases. CDR3: CASSLGDRDKAEAFF. DNA of the CDR3: TGTGCCAGCAGCTTAGGTGACCGGGACAAGGCTGAAGCTTTCTTT. The whole variable domain, remainder taken from reference TRBV7-9 and TRBJ1-1, is DTGVSQNPRHKITKRGQNVTFRCDPISEHNRLYWYRQTLGQGPEFLTYFQNEAQLEKSRLLSDRFSAERPKGSFSTLEIQRTEQGDSAMYLCASSLGDRDKAEAFFGQGTRLTVV.

The chain recombines TRBV28 with TRBJ2-3; TRBD2 matches 11 bases. The junction had 5 bases not matched to a gene; V was cut back by 4 bases and J by 2 bases. This CDR3 is built from 16 residues. From germline, CDR1 is MDHEN and CDR2 SYDVKM. CDR3 in DNA: TGTGCCAGCAGTTCGACTAGCGGGGAAATCACAGATACGCAGTATTTT. Protein: CASSSTSGEITDTQYF.